This entry describes one T cell receptor beta chain. Its specific antigen is unknown. One base away there is no much larger clone; base qualities are not given. The record originates from a study of vaccination and CD4 T cells after COVID-19 (dated by TCRdb to the early 2020s). Regarding the research as a whole: The convalescent cohort included six males and four females, with two Hispanic individuals, seven Caucasians, two Asians and one multiracial person. Culture stimuli were overlapping spike peptide pools from SARS-CoV-2 and from the common cold coronaviruses HCoV-NL63, HCoV-OC43 and HCoV-229E. Post-vaccine blood samples were taken a median of 72 days after the second vaccine dose, with a range of 14 to 241 days. In control cultures, a CEFX viral epitope pool was used as positive control, an HIV-1 Nef peptide pool was used as negative control, or no peptide was added. Post-COVID blood samples from convalescent patients were collected a median of roughly 100 days after diagnosis, with a range of roughly 35 to 170 days. Each participant got two doses of either the Pfizer-BioNTech BNT162b2 vaccine (n=8) or the Moderna mRNA-1273 vaccine (n=2). In around 9 COVID-19 convalescent patients and a few infection-naive healthy vaccine recipients, researchers compared the spike-specific CD4+ TCR repertoire from before mRNA vaccination with the repertoire from after. In an earlier paper using these donors, memory CD4+ T cell crossreactivity between SARS-CoV-2 and common cold coronavirus spike proteins was assessed at the TCR clonotype level. The paper's findings and limits, for the study overall: Only a relatively small number of convalescent patients were included in the study, and early timepoints following natural infection were not analyzed. Although the median number of SARS-CoV-2-reactive clonotypes went up from around 20 after infection to roughly 40 after vaccination, the increase was not significant. Among convalescent patients, a median roughly 90% of the SARS-CoV-2-reactive clones seen after vaccination appeared only after vaccination, which suggests priming specific to the vaccine. Of the vaccine-specific clones in convalescent patients, 304 of 307, or nearly all, reacted only to SARS-CoV-2 spike and did not cross-react with common cold coronaviruses.

Libraries were built with PCR. DNA from cultured CD4+ T cells was subjected to TCR sequencing with the Oncomine TCR Beta short-read assay at the Johns Hopkins FTIC core. The QIAamp micro DNA kit was used to extract genomic DNA from the cultured CD4+ T cells. Oncomine TCR Beta libraries from cultured CD4+ T cells were pooled using unique dual indexes and sequenced on an Illumina iSeq 100. Regarding the original processing steps: Non-productive sequences were filtered out, and CDR3s that did not start with C, did not end with F or W, or were shorter than 7 amino acids were discarded. Antigen-specific clonotypes were identified using the MANAFEST web application through comparison of peptide-stimulated wells with reference and other culture wells. To be called positive, a clone needed an FDR below 0.05, an odds ratio above 5, and a productive frequency above 0.1% in at least two of three replicate wells. A clonotype counted as cross-reactive if it showed significant expansion both in the SARS-CoV-2 spike wells and in at least one common cold coronavirus spike condition. Using R version 3.6.1, CDR3 homology was evaluated through Levenshtein distances (stringdist) along with unrooted phylogenetic trees (ape). The raw public reads went through TCRdb reprocessing: fastp at Q25, MiXCR clone calling, in-frame beta chains kept. Duplicate CDR3 protein sequences are folded into a single record with the most common DNA and genes. The V and J calls were not made by the authors but by TCRdb's processing. In this sample the table shows 7,000 to 9,000 distinct CDR3 sequences, more than 35% of which occur a single time. Approximately 15% of the sample goes to the ten largest clones.

The treatment or condition label corresponds to: roughly nine-day PBMC culture with coronavirus spike peptide pools or control peptides (ViraFEST assay). CD4+ T cells from unexposed donors were collected before the COVID-19 pandemic (2011-2018). The study used the ViraFEST assay, which expanded antigen-specific T cells with peptide pools and then identified expanded clonotypes by TCR sequencing. Over 1.5 million PBMCs per well were cultured in IMDM with 5% human AB serum and approximately 10 IU/ml IL-2, plus 10 ug/ml peptide pools. Half of the culture medium was replaced with fresh IL-2-containing medium on days 3 and 7. After nine to eleven days of culture, CD4+ T cells were isolated by negative selection with the EasySep CD4+ T cell isolation kit. As cell number allowed, CD4+ T cells from unexposed donors were tested for reactivity to SARS-CoV-2 S and N and to four common cold coronavirus spike pools. PBMCs were separated from whole blood using Ficoll-Paque Plus gradient centrifugation and then either used fresh or cryopreserved at -140C. Triplicate wells were generally used for each culture condition. Leukapheresis product for the unexposed donors was bought commercially.

The sequencing sample was made of CD4+ T cells from blood, cultured in vitro. This TCR was recovered from a human donor in good health.

For the CDR3, the sequence is CASSIFPLVIGQPQHF. The bases read TGTGCCAGTAGTATTTTCCCTTTGGTGATCGGTCAGCCCCAGCATTTT. The chain is made from TRBV19 and TRBJ1-5, with an unclear D gene assignment. The CDR3 goes from the cysteine to the phenylalanine over 16 residues. The only DNA kept is the CDR3, 48 bases in frame from the first base. V is clipped by 3 bases and J by 6 bases, and the sequence between their germline boundaries is 18 bases long. Sequences LNHDA (CDR1) and SQIVND (CDR2) are obtained from the germline V gene (reference sequence).